The 27 T cell receptor beta chains below were found in one sample sequenced in a study of CD8 T cells in Susac syndrome. RNA totalling roughly 0.45 to 1 ug underwent reverse transcription with random hexamers. A single record per CDR3 protein comes from TCRdb applying MiXCR to the immunoSEQ multiplex PCR reads. Of 230,000 or so distinct CDR3 sequences in the sample, 95% were seen once. Material for sequencing was CD4+ T cells from PBMCs. These receptors were collected from a human donor with multiple sclerosis.

The chain is built from TRBV20-1 and TRBJ2-2; no firm D call. The V and J ends lost 5 bases and 0 bases respectively, with 10 bases between them. Germline V lookup: CDR1 DFQATT, CDR2 SNEGSKA (reference sequence). The CDR3 is 14 residues long. As DNA, the CDR3 is TGCAGTGCTGTAGGCACATCGAACACCGGGGAGCTGTTTTTT. Translation gives CSAVGTSNTGELFF.

The chain is built from TRBV7-2 and TRBJ1-1; maybe TRBD1 (6 bases). Germline V gene data show CDR1 as SGHTA and CDR2 as FQGNSA. This CDR3 region has 14 residues. V shed 1 base and J shed 10 bases, with 16 bases lying between them. CDR3 DNA sequence: TGTGCCAGCAGCTTAGAAGTTGGAGGGACAAGAGCTTTCTTT. It translates to CASSLEVGGTRAFF.

The chain is built from TRBV19 and TRBJ2-7, with 13 bases that match TRBD2. CDR1 is LNHDA and CDR2 is SQIVND in the germline V gene (reference sequence). The V gene end was trimmed by 3 bases and the J gene end by 6 bases; junction bases not matched to a gene: 14. The CDR3 is 18 residues long. This CDR3 is CASSIGLAGAPLSGEQYF. The CDR3, as DNA: TGTGCCAGTAGTATTGGACTAGCGGGAGCCCCCCTCTCCGGCGAGCAGTACTTC.

The chain is built from TRBV3-1 and TRBJ1-1; D gene ambiguous. Deletions cut 3 bases from V and 7 bases from J, with 9 bases between. Germline CDR1 LGHDT, CDR2 YNNKEL (reference sequence). The CDR3 runs to 12 residues. CDR3 region: CASSQRDFEAFF. CDR3 sequence (DNA): TGTGCCAGCAGCCAGCGGGATTTTGAAGCTTTCTTT.

This chain links TRBV6-6 with TRBJ1-2; D remains unclear. The germline V gene has CDR1 MNHNY and CDR2 SVGAGI (reference sequence). Trimming took off 6 bases at V and 2 bases at J, with 10 bases between the two ends. The CDR3 length is 13 residues. This CDR3 is CASRFSLNYGYTF. The CDR3 nucleotides read TGTGCCAGCAGGTTCAGCCTCAACTATGGCTACACCTTC.

This chain joins TRBV2 and TRBJ2-1; perhaps TRBD2 as D (6 bases). Per the germline V gene, CDR1 is SNHLY and CDR2 is FYNNEI. Trimming pared 9 bases from V and 0 bases from J, leaving 12 bases between. The CDR3 spans 14 residues. CDR3 DNA sequence: TGTGCCAGGGGAGGTCCATCCTCCTACAATGAGCAGTTCTTC. Translation: CARGGPSSYNEQFF.

The rearrangement uses TRBV6-5 and TRBJ1-6, with D perhaps TRBD1 (5 bases). V was clipped by 0 bases and J by 7 bases, with 19 bases between them. This CDR3 comprises 18 residues. The germline gives CDR1 MNHEY, CDR2 SVGAGI. The CDR3 spells CASSYSTGGGIGNSPLHF. In DNA form, the CDR3 reads TGTGCCAGCAGTTACTCGACTGGCGGGGGAATAGGGAATTCACCCCTCCACTTT.

This clonotype was recorded once. The V and J genes are TRBV18 and TRBJ1-1; D not certain. V was shortened by 3 bases and J by 1 base, with 15 bases between the two germline ends. The germline V gene has CDR1 KGHSH and CDR2 LQKENI. CDR3 size: 16 residues. This CDR3 reads CASSPGGPGRNTEAFF. The CDR3 nucleotides read TGTGCCAGCTCACCGGGAGGGCCGGGTAGGAACACTGAAGCTTTCTTT.

The rearrangement joins TRBV6-6 to TRBJ1-2, with a tentative D call TRBD1 (6 bases). CDR1 and CDR2 from the germline V gene are MNHNY and SVGAGI (reference sequence). The V end lost 7 bases, the J end lost 0 bases, and 12 bases lay between the germline ends. CDR3 size: 14 residues. The CDR3 is CASTRGGTNYGYTF. The CDR3 DNA reads as TGTGCCAGCACCAGAGGGGGGACTAACTATGGCTACACCTTC.

The gene calls are TRBV20-1 and TRBJ1-2; D is ambiguous. This CDR3 comprises 16 residues. Germline V gives CDR1 DFQATT, CDR2 SNEGSKA (reference sequence). Trimming pared 5 bases from V and 0 bases from J, leaving 19 bases between. The CDR3 coding sequence is TGCAGTGCTCCGATATCCGCCGACCTAGCTAACTATGGCTACACCTTC. Its translation: CSAPISADLANYGYTF.

The chain combines TRBV29-1 with TRBJ1-1, with TRBD1 matching 7 bases. Germline-derived CDR1 and CDR2 are SQVTM and ANQGSEA. There are 11 residues in the CDR3. Losses at the gene ends were 7 bases for V and 4 bases for J; bases not matched to a gene: 3. The CDR3 is CSGYRGTEAFF. Written as DNA, the CDR3 is TGCAGCGGCTACAGGGGCACTGAAGCTTTCTTT. Using reference TRBV29-1 and TRBJ1-1 for the parts outside the CDR3, the full variable domain is SAVISQKPSRDICQRGTSLTIQCQVDSQVTMMFWYRQQPGQSLTLIATANQGSEATYESGFVIDKFPISRPNLTFSTLTVSNMSPEDSSIYLCSGYRGTEAFFGQGTRLTVV.

The sample holds many counts of this clonotype. The germline gene is not matched at one end of the junction; a read error may be the cause. The chain employs TRBV5-1 and TRBJ1-1; unclear D gene. Germline V gene lookup returns CDR1 SGHRS and CDR2 YFSETQ. The CDR3 is 11 residues long. In DNA, the CDR3 is TGTGCCAGCAGCTTGAACACTGAAGCTTTCTTT. As protein: CASSLNTEAFF.

The chain employs TRBV18 and TRBJ2-7; 7 positions match TRBD1. The CDR3 runs 14 residues. Trimming cost V 3 bases and J 6 bases; bases outside gene matches: 8. CDR1 and CDR2 (germline): KGHSH, LQKENI. The CDR3 bases are TGTGCCAGCTCACCTAGACAGGGAGAGGCCGAGCAGTACTTC. This sequence encodes CASSPRQGEAEQYF.

The chain uses TRBV20-1 and TRBJ2-3, with 13 positions matching TRBD2. Germline trimming cut 0 bases from V and 11 bases from J; bases unmatched to any gene: 8. The CDR3 contains 15 residues. CDR1 and CDR2 from the germline V gene are DFQATT and SNEGSKA (reference sequence). This CDR3 is CSARDRTGTSGKQYF. The CDR3, as DNA: TGCAGTGCTAGAGATAGGACCGGGACTAGCGGGAAGCAGTATTTT.

This CDR3 is CASSLRSGSEAFF. CDR3 DNA sequence: TGTGCCAGCAGTTTAAGGTCTGGGTCTGAAGCTTTCTTT. The chain has TRBV27 and TRBJ1-1; D unclear. The CDR3 is made up of 13 amino acids. Trimming removed 2 bases at V and 6 bases at J, with 10 bases between. Looked up from germline, CDR1 is MNHEY and CDR2 is SMNVEV (reference sequence).

The rearrangement links TRBV29-1 to TRBJ2-3; D is possibly TRBD1 (6 bases). Looked up from germline, CDR1 is SQVTM and CDR2 is ANQGSEA. The CDR3 runs to 11 residues. Trimming cost V 8 bases and J 4 bases, with 10 bases left between them. The CDR3 here is CSSGQPDTQYF. The CDR3 DNA reads TGCAGCTCCGGACAGCCAGATACGCAGTATTTT.

The chain recombines TRBV4-2 with TRBJ2-7; no clear D. Germline V gene lookup returns CDR1 LGHNA and CDR2 YNFKEQ. The CDR3 is 13 residues long. V lost 0 bases and J lost 5, with 8 bases in between. The CDR3 region is CASSQDRAHEQYF. For the CDR3, the DNA is TGTGCCAGCAGCCAAGATCGGGCTCACGAGCAGTACTTC.

V is TRBV20-1 and J is TRBJ1-6; D not resolved. The V end lost 0 bases, the J end lost 9 bases, and 6 bases lay between the germline ends. CDR3 size: 12 residues. Germline-derived CDR1 and CDR2 are DFQATT and SNEGSKA (reference sequence). The CDR3 sequence: CSARDPGSPLHF. The CDR3 DNA follows: TGCAGTGCTAGAGATCCCGGTTCACCCCTCCACTTT.

The V and J genes are TRBV2 and TRBJ1-2, with no clear D. Trimming pared 10 bases from V and 6 bases from J, leaving 18 bases between. The CDR3 is 13 residues long. Germline V gene data show CDR1 as SNHLY and CDR2 as FYNNEI. The CDR3 DNA is TGTGCCACCACCGGTGTCCGCCCGAATGGCTACACCTTC. This sequence encodes CATTGVRPNGYTF.

This rearrangement joins TRBV6-5 to TRBJ2-1; TRBD2 aligns across 7 bases. The V gene end was trimmed by 7 bases and the J gene end by 0 bases; junction bases not matched to a gene: 6. Germline V gives CDR1 MNHEY, CDR2 SVGAGI. The CDR3 runs 15 residues. CDR3 sequence (DNA): TGTGCCAGCACGACGGGCGGGGGCTCCTACAATGAGCAGTTCTTC. Its translation: CASTTGGGSYNEQFF.

The chain recombines TRBV29-1 with TRBJ1-5; D remains unclear. The CDR3 covers 12 residues. Germline V lookup: CDR1 SQVTM, CDR2 ANQGSEA. Trimming left V 4 bases short and J 2 bases short, with 6 bases between. The CDR3 reads CSVGQRNQPQHF. CDR3 coding DNA: TGCAGCGTTGGCCAGCGCAATCAGCCCCAGCATTTT.

The chain combines TRBV12-5 with TRBJ1-3, with D unresolved. Trimming stripped 6 bases from V and 3 bases from J, with 6 bases between. CDR1 LGHNT and CDR2 FRNRAP come from the germline V gene. The CDR3 length is 12 residues. The CDR3: CASGRGGNTIYF. The CDR3 DNA reads as TGTGCTAGTGGCCGGGGTGGAAACACCATATATTTT.

The genes are TRBV29-1 and TRBJ1-4, with unresolved D. The V gene lost 1 base and the J gene lost 0 bases, with 6 bases spanning the gap. CDR1 and CDR2 (germline): SQVTM, ANQGSEA. The CDR3 has 14 amino acids. CDR3 sequence: CSVEGSATNEKLFF. The CDR3 DNA follows: TGCAGCGTTGAAGGCTCTGCAACTAATGAAAAACTGTTTTTT.

This clonotype was seen only once. This chain links TRBV9 with TRBJ2-1; weak D call: TRBD2 (5 bases). The CDR3 is 15 residues long. With 4 bases removed from V and 7 bases from J, the gap between germline ends came to 18 bases. Germline V gives CDR1 SGDLS, CDR2 YYNGEE. In DNA form, the CDR3 reads TGTGCCAGCAGCCCGCCCTACCCCAGAGGGAATGAGCAGTTCTTC. It encodes CASSPPYPRGNEQFF.

The V call is TRBV20-1, the J call TRBJ1-2; D is unclear. V dropped 5 bases and J dropped 0 bases, with 4 bases sitting between them. CDR3 length: 11 residues. Germline CDR1 is DFQATT and CDR2 is SNEGSKA (reference sequence). The CDR3 coding sequence is TGCAGTGCTTTCACTAACTATGGCTACACCTTC. Protein: CSAFTNYGYTF.

The chain employs TRBV12-3 or TRBV12-4 and TRBJ2-1, with 9 nucleotides matching TRBD1. Trimming took 7 bases from V and 6 from J; bases not matched to a gene: 10. The CDR3 sequence is 15 residues long. In nucleotides, the CDR3 is TGTGCCAGCAACTTGAGGACAGGGGCGGGCAATGAGCAGTTCTTC. Its protein product is CASNLRTGAGNEQFF.

This chain joins TRBV3-1 and TRBJ2-1; D is possibly TRBD1 or TRBD2 (5 bases each). With 5 bases removed from V and 5 bases from J, the gap between germline ends came to 16 bases. CDR1 LGHDT and CDR2 YNNKEL come from the germline V gene (reference sequence). The CDR3 runs to 15 residues. For the CDR3, the DNA is TGTGCCAGCAGCACCCGGGACCGAAAAGACAATGAGCAGTTCTTC. Protein: CASSTRDRKDNEQFF.